These 28 T cell receptor beta chains came from one sample sequenced in a study of blood T cell repertoires in COVID-19. Repertoires were generated with immunoSEQ multiplex PCR, while TCRdb's copy carries only in-frame clones and drops some. Here the sample spans tens of thousands of clones, about nine tenths being singletons. Sequencing input: peripheral blood. The receptors come from a woman between 45 and 60 years old in a cohort sampled during active COVID-19.

The chain uses TRBV30 and TRBJ1-2; no firm D call. The CDR3 has 13 residues. Germline V gives CDR1 GTSNPN, CDR2 SVGIG (reference sequence). Trimming removed 1 base at V and 1 base at J, with 7 bases between. CDR3 residues: CAWSAGDNYGYTF. CDR3 nucleotides: TGTGCCTGGAGTGCCGGGGATAACTATGGCTACACCTTC.

The rearrangement joins TRBV6-1 to TRBJ2-7; D unresolved. CDR1 and CDR2 (germline): MNHNS, SASEGT. Trimming left V 3 bases short and J 6 bases short, with 12 bases between. This CDR3 is built from 13 residues. The CDR3 protein is CASSERPETEQYF. DNA for the CDR3: TGTGCCAGCAGTGAGAGGCCGGAGACCGAGCAGTACTTC.

The chain has TRBV10-1 and TRBJ2-2, with TRBD1 as a possible D gene (7 bases). CDR1 WNHNN and CDR2 SYGVQD come from the germline V gene (reference sequence). Trimming cost V 8 bases and J 5 bases, with 15 bases left between them. The CDR3 contains 14 residues. The chain's CDR3 is CASSGGSWTGELFF. The CDR3 DNA reads as TGCGCCAGCTCAGGGGGGTCGTGGACCGGGGAGCTGTTTTTT.

J is TRBJ2-2 and V is TRBV5-1, with TRBD1 identical over 8 bases. Germline V CDR1 and CDR2: SGHRS, YFSETQ. V was clipped by 3 bases and J by 2 bases; unmatched bases: 3. The CDR3 is 15 residues long. The CDR3 sequence is CASSWTGQNTGELFF. As DNA, the CDR3 is TGCGCCAGCAGCTGGACAGGGCAAAACACCGGGGAGCTGTTTTTT.

The CDR3 protein is CSVDDRNTIYF. The DNA of the CDR3 is TGCAGCGTAGATGACAGAAACACCATATATTTT. This chain connects TRBV29-1 to TRBJ1-3, with no clear D. Trimming removed 6 bases at V and 5 bases at J, with 8 bases between. Looked up from germline, CDR1 is SQVTM and CDR2 is ANQGSEA. The CDR3 is 11 amino acids.

The chain links TRBV18 to TRBJ2-2; 7 bases line up with TRBD1. This CDR3 comprises 15 residues. V was clipped by 3 bases and J by 1 base; unmatched bases: 2. Germline V gene data show CDR1 as KGHSH and CDR2 as LQKENI. Here the CDR3 reads CASSPTGVNTGELFF. CDR3 in DNA: TGTGCCAGCTCACCCACAGGGGTGAACACCGGGGAGCTGTTTTTT. Full variable domain (outside the CDR3, taken from reference TRBV18 and TRBJ2-2): NAGVMQNPRHLVRRRGQEARLRCSPMKGHSHVYWYRQLPEEGLKFMVYLQKENIIDESGMPKERFSAEFPKEGPSILRIQQVVRGDSAAYFCASSPTGVNTGELFFGEGSRLTVL.

The V gene is TRBV7-2, the J gene TRBJ1-6, with a possible D match to TRBD1 (5 bases). The CDR3 sequence is 16 residues long. The V gene lost 5 bases and the J gene lost 5 bases, with 16 bases spanning the gap. The germline gives CDR1 SGHTA, CDR2 FQGNSA. CDR3 residues: CASSLKSGRDNSPLHF. The CDR3 region has the DNA TGTGCCAGCAGCCTCAAGTCAGGGCGAGATAATTCACCCCTCCACTTT.

The genes are TRBV6-5 and TRBJ2-1; D perhaps matches TRBD2 (6 bases). The CDR3 is 15 residues long. With 5 bases removed from V and 0 bases from J, the gap between germline ends came to 11 bases. Germline V lookup: CDR1 MNHEY, CDR2 SVGAGI. This chain's CDR3 is CASSLDGGSYNEQFF. The CDR3 bases are TGTGCCAGCAGTCTGGACGGGGGCTCCTACAATGAGCAGTTCTTC.

The chain couples TRBV11-2 to TRBJ2-3; D not certain. The CDR3 contains 11 residues. Per germline, CDR1 SGHAT and CDR2 FQNNGV. The V gene lost 5 bases and the J gene lost 8 bases, with 8 bases spanning the gap. CDR3 protein: CASSGSVTQYF. Here the CDR3 DNA reads TGTGCCAGCAGCGGTAGTGTTACGCAGTATTTT.

V usage is TRBV6-1 and J usage is TRBJ2-1; unclear D gene. Trimming took 3 bases from V and 4 from J, leaving 4 bases between them. Germline V lookup: CDR1 MNHNS, CDR2 SASEGT. This CDR3 contains 12 residues. CDR3 residues: CASSDLYNEQFF. CDR3 DNA sequence: TGTGCCAGCAGTGATCTATACAATGAGCAGTTCTTC.

V is TRBV19 and J is TRBJ1-5; D may be TRBD1 (5 bases). Germline values: CDR1 LNHDA, CDR2 SQIVND (reference sequence). The CDR3 runs to 15 residues. Trimming pared 6 bases from V and 3 bases from J, leaving 15 bases between. Here the CDR3 reads CASRRDDIDNQPQHF. As DNA, the CDR3 is TGTGCCAGTAGGCGGGACGACATAGACAATCAGCCCCAGCATTTT.

With respect to this clone: An end of the junction does not agree with germline; a read error may underlie this. This chain uses TRBV6-1 with TRBJ2-1, with 10 bases identical to TRBD2. The length of the CDR3 is 15 residues. Germline loops: CDR1 MNHNS, CDR2 SASEGT. The CDR3 DNA reads as TGTGCCAGCAGTGAGCTAGCGGGGGCGGGGGTTGAGCAGCTCTTC. It translates to CASSELAGAGVEQLF.

The chain has TRBV5-1 and TRBJ1-6; D not certain. Germline V gene data show CDR1 as SGHRS and CDR2 as YFSETQ. The CDR3 contains 16 residues. V lost 7 bases and J 6 bases, leaving 20 bases between the germline ends. The CDR3 region has the DNA TGCGCCAGCTGTCAGACTGAGGGTGGATTTAATTCACCCCTCCACTTT. Protein product: CASCQTEGGFNSPLHF.

This clone appeared once. This rearrangement joins TRBV19 to TRBJ1-2, with D uncertain. V lost 9 bases, J lost 4 bases, and 18 bases lay in between. CDR1 and CDR2 (germline): LNHDA, SQIVND (reference sequence). The CDR3 has 14 amino acids. The DNA for the CDR3 is TGTGCCAGCTCTCCTAGGCAGCCGCCCTATGGCTACACCTTC. It specifies CASSPRQPPYGYTF.

J is TRBJ1-6 and V is TRBV5-1, with D perhaps TRBD1 (5 bases). The V end was cut by 5 bases, the J end by 14 bases, with 17 bases between. This CDR3 has 13 amino acids. Germline V gene lookup returns CDR1 SGHRS and CDR2 YFSETQ. CDR3 nucleotides: TGCGCCAGCAGGCCCGACGGGGGATGGTCCCTCCACTTT. Translated: CASRPDGGWSLHF. The full variable domain, its missing parts supplied by reference TRBV5-1 and TRBJ1-6, is KAGVTQTPRYLIKTRGQQVTLSCSPISGHRSVSWYQQTPGQGLQFLFEYFSETQRNKGNFPGRFSGRQFSNSRSEMNVSTLELGDSALYLCASRPDGGWSLHFGNGTRLTVT.

Concerning this clone: This may be a read error, as it is one base from a much larger clone. This chain connects TRBV15 to TRBJ1-5; D is undetermined. Germline lookup yields CDR1 LNHNV and CDR2 YYDKDF (reference sequence). The CDR3 length is 12 residues. The CDR3: CAISAPGQPQHF. CDR3 nucleotides: TGTGCCATCAGCGCCCCGGGTCAGCCCCAGCATTTT.

The gene calls are TRBV19 and TRBJ2-7; a weak D match, TRBD1 (6 bases). Germline CDR1 and CDR2: LNHDA and SQIVND (reference sequence). Trimming stripped 4 bases from V and 2 bases from J, with 15 bases between. This CDR3 has 15 residues. CDR3 loop: CASSSIGTPPYEQYF. The CDR3, as DNA: TGTGCCAGTAGTAGTATTGGGACACCACCCTACGAGCAGTACTTC.

CDR3 sequence reads: CASKYEWGGQETQYF. The CDR3 DNA reads TGTGCCAGCAAGTACGAGTGGGGGGGCCAAGAGACCCAGTACTTC. This chain connects TRBV6-5 to TRBJ2-5; 7 nucleotides match TRBD2. Germline V gene data show CDR1 as MNHEY and CDR2 as SVGAGI. The CDR3 is 15 amino acids. J was trimmed by 1 base and V by 7 bases; bases with no gene match: 9.

The V call is TRBV5-1, the J call TRBJ2-3, with 8 bases aligning to TRBD1. Germline trimming cut 9 bases from V and 3 bases from J; bases unmatched to any gene: 3. The CDR3 totals 12 residues. CDR1 and CDR2 (germline): SGHRS, YFSETQ. The CDR3 spells CATRQGTDTQYF. CDR3 nucleotide sequence: TGCGCCACCCGACAGGGGACAGATACGCAGTATTTT.

The chain employs TRBV28 and TRBJ2-7; TRBD2 agrees at 8 bases. Germline values: CDR1 MDHEN, CDR2 SYDVKM. V was clipped by 6 bases and J by 7 bases; unmatched bases: 14. This CDR3 contains 15 residues. DNA of the CDR3: TGTGCCAGCAGCCTAAACCCGGGGGGGCGCCGAGAGCAGTACTTC. Its translation is CASSLNPGGRREQYF.

The chain employs TRBV10-3 and TRBJ2-3; TRBD2 agrees at 11 bases. V shed 3 bases and J 5 bases; nucleotides not matched to a gene: 7. Germline lookup yields CDR1 ENHRY and CDR2 SYGVKD. The length of the CDR3 is 16 residues. CDR3 sequence reads: CAISDQLAGAGDTQYF. The CDR3 region has the DNA TGTGCCATCAGTGATCAACTAGCGGGAGCTGGAGATACGCAGTATTTT.

The rearrangement uses TRBV9 and TRBJ1-6; TRBD1 matches at 7 bases. Germline CDR1 and CDR2: SGDLS and YYNGEE. The junction had 5 bases not matched to a gene; V was cut back by 0 bases and J by 8 bases. The CDR3 extends over 15 amino acids. This CDR3 reads CASSVVGGEYSPLHF. CDR3 coding DNA: TGTGCCAGCAGCGTAGTAGGGGGCGAATATTCACCCCTCCACTTT.

The V gene is TRBV5-1, the J gene TRBJ2-3; a possible D gene is TRBD2 (6 bases). Trimming left V 4 bases short and J 6 bases short, with 18 bases between. This CDR3 region has 15 residues. Germline V lookup: CDR1 SGHRS, CDR2 YFSETQ. The DNA of the CDR3 is TGCGCCAGCAGCGTTATCGGGACTGATGGGGATACGCAGTATTTT. The encoded protein is CASSVIGTDGDTQYF.

This CDR3 reads CASSAGQGSGNTIYF. In DNA, the CDR3 is TGCGCCAGCAGCGCCGGACAGGGTTCAGGAAACACCATATATTTT. The chain uses TRBV5-1 and TRBJ1-3, with TRBD1 matching 8 bases. The CDR3 totals 15 residues. CDR1 and CDR2 (germline): SGHRS, YFSETQ. Unmatched junction bases numbered 7, after V lost 4 bases and J lost 4 bases.

The J gene is TRBJ1-2, the V gene TRBV6-5; maybe TRBD1 (5 bases). The CDR3 is 12 residues long. Germline-derived CDR1 and CDR2 are MNHEY and SVGAGI. With 6 bases removed from V and 9 bases from J, the gap between germline ends came to 14 bases. As DNA, the CDR3 is TGTGCCAGCAGGATAGACAGTTTCAGCTACACCTTC. This encodes CASRIDSFSYTF.

The V call is TRBV3-1 (or the pseudogene TRBV3-2), the J call TRBJ2-3; a weak D match, TRBD1 (6 bases). V lost 2 bases, J lost 2 bases, and 17 bases lay in between. The CDR3 spans 17 residues. Germline CDR1 is LGHDT and CDR2 is YNNKEL (reference sequence). CDR3 sequence: CASSQSQDRPFTDTQYF. The CDR3 DNA sequence: TGTGCCAGCAGCCAAAGCCAAGACAGGCCTTTCACAGATACGCAGTATTTT.

This clone was detected once. This sequence joins TRBV12-5 and TRBJ2-2, with 7 bases identical to TRBD1. Germline loops: CDR1 LGHNT, CDR2 FRNRAP. This CDR3 region has 14 residues. With 5 bases clipped from V and 5 bases from J, the junction kept 5 bases outside the gene matches. This chain's CDR3 is CASGQTGVTGELFF. The CDR3, as DNA: TGTGCTAGTGGTCAAACAGGGGTAACCGGGGAGCTGTTTTTT.

The V gene is TRBV6-5, the J gene TRBJ1-1, with 7 bases aligning to TRBD1. With V trimmed by 2 bases and J by 3 bases, 9 bases remained unmatched. The CDR3 is 16 amino acids. Germline-derived CDR1 and CDR2 are MNHEY and SVGAGI. The CDR3 bases are TGTGCCAGCAGTTACACTCAGGGGGGCAAGCACACTGAAGCTTTCTTT. Translation: CASSYTQGGKHTEAFF.